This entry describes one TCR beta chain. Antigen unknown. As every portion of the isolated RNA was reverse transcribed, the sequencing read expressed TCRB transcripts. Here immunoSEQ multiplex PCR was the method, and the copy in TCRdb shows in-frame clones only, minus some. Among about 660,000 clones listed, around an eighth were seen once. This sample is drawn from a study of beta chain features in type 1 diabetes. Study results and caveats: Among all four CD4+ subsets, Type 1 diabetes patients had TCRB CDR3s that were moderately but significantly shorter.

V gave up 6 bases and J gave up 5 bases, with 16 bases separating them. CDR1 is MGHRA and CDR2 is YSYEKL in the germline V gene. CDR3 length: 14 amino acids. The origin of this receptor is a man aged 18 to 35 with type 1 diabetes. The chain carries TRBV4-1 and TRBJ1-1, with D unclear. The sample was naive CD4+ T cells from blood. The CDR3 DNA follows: TGCGCCAGCAGTTCCCGGGAGGGTCGAACTGAAGCTTTCTTT. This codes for CASSSREGRTEAFF.